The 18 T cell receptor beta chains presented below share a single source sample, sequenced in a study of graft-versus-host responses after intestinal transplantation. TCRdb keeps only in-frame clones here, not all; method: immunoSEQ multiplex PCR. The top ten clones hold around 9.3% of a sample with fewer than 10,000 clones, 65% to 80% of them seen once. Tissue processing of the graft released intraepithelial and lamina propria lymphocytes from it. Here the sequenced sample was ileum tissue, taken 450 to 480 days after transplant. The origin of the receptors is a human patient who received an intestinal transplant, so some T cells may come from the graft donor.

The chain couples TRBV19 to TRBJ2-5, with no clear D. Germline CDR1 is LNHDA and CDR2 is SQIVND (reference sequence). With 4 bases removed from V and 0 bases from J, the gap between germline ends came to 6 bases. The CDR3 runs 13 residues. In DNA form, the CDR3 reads TGTGCCAGTAGTAGCCAGTACCAAGAGACCCAGTACTTC. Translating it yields CASSSQYQETQYF.

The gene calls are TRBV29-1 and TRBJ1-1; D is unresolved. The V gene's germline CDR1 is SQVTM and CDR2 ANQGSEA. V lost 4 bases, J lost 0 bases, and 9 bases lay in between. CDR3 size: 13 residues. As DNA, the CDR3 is TGCAGCGTTGTACTCAGCGTGAACACTGAAGCTTTCTTT. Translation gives CSVVLSVNTEAFF.

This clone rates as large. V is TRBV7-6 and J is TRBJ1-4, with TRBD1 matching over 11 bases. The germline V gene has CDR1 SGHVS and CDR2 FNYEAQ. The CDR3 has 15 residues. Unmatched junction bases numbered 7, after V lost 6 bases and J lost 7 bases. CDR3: CASRPGQGALEKLFF. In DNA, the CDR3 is TGTGCCAGCAGACCCGGACAGGGGGCTCTTGAAAAACTGTTTTTT.

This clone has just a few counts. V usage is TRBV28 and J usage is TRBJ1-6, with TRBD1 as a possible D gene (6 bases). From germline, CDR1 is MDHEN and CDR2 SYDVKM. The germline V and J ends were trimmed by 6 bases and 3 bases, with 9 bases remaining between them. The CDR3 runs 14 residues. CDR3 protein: CASSTGIYNSPLHF. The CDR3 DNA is TGTGCCAGCAGCACAGGGATCTATAATTCACCCCTCCACTTT.

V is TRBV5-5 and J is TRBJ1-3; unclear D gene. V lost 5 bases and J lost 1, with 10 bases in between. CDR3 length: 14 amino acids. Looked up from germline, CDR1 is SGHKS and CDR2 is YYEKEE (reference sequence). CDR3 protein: CASSSGGSGNTIYF. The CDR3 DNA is TGTGCCAGCAGTTCCGGAGGGTCTGGAAACACCATATATTTT. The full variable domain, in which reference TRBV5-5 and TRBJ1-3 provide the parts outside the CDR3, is DAGVTQSPTHLIKTRGQQVTLRCSPISGHKSVSWYQQVLGQGPQFIFQYYEKEERGRGNFPDRFSARQFPNYSSELNVNALLLGDSALYLCASSSGGSGNTIYFGEGSWLTVV.

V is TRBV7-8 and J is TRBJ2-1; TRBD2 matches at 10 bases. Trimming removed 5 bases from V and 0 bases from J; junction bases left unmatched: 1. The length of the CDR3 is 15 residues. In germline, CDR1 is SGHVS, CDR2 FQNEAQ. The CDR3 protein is CASSTSGISYNEQFF. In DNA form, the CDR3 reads TGTGCCAGCAGCACTAGCGGGATCTCCTACAATGAGCAGTTCTTC.

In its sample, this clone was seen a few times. The CDR3 spells CASSAGLGWNNEQFF. As DNA, the CDR3 is TGTGCCAGCAGCGCCGGACTCGGGTGGAACAATGAGCAGTTCTTC. The chain joins TRBV5-4 to TRBJ2-1, with a weak D call TRBD2 (5 bases). The length of the CDR3 is 15 residues. Germline CDR1 and CDR2: SGHNT and YYREEE (reference sequence). Trimming stripped 4 bases from V and 5 bases from J, with 16 bases between.

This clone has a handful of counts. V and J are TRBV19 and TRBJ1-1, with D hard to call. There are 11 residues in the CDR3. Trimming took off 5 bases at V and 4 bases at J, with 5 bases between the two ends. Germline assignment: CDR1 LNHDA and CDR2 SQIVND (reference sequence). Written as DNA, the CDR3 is TGTGCCAGTAGTTTGGGCACTGAAGCTTTCTTT. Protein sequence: CASSLGTEAFF.

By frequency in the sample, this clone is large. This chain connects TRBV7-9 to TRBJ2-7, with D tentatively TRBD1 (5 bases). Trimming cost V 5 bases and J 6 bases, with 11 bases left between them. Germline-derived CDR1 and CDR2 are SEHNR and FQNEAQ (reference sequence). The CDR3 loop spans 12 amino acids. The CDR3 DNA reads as TGTGCCAGCAGCACCCAGGGTGGCGAGCAGTACGTC. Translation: CASSTQGGEQYV.

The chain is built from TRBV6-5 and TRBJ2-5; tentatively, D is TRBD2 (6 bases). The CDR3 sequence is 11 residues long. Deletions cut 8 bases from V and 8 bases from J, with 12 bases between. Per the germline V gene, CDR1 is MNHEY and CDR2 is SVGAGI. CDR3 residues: CASYEGTTQYF. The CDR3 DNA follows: TGTGCCAGCTATGAGGGGACTACCCAGTACTTC.

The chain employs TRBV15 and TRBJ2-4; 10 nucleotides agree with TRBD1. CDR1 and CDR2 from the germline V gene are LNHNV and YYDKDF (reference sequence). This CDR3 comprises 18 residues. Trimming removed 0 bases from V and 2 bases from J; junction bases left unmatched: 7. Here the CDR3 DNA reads TGTGCCACCAGCAGAGATCCTCGGGGACAGGGGACCAAAAACATTCAGTACTTC. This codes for CATSRDPRGQGTKNIQYF. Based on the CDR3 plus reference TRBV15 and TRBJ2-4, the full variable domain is DAMVIQNPRYQVTQFGKPVTLSCSQTLNHNVMYWYQQKSSQAPKLLFHYYDKDFNNEADTPDNFQSRRPNTSFCFLDIRSPGLGDTAMYLCATSRDPRGQGTKNIQYFGAGTRLSVL.

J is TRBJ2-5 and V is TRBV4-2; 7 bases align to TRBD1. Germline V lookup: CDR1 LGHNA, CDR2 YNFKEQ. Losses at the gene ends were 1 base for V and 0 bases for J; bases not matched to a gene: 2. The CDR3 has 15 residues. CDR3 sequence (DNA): TGTGCCAGCAGCCAAGGGGGACAGTACCAAGAGACCCAGTACTTC. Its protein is CASSQGGQYQETQYF.

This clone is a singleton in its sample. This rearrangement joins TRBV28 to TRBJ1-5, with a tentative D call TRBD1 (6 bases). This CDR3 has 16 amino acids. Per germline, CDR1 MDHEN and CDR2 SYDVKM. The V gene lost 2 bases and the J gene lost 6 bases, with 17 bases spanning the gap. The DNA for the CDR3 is TGTGCCAGCAGTTTACCGCGGACAGCTTTTATTCAGCCCCAGCATTTT. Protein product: CASSLPRTAFIQPQHF. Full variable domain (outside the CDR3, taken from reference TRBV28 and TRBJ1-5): DVKVTQSSRYLVKRTGEKVFLECVQDMDHENMFWYRQDPGLGLRLIYFSYDVKMKEKGDIPEGYSVSREKKERFSLILESASTNQTSMYLCASSLPRTAFIQPQHFGDGTRLSIL.

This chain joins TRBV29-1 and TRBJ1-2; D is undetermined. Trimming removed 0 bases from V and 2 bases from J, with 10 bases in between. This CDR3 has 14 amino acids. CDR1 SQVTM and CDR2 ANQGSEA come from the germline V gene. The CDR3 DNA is TGCAGCGTTGAAGAAGAGGACGCAAACTATGGCTACACCTTC. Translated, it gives CSVEEEDANYGYTF. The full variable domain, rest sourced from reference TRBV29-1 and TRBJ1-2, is SAVISQKPSRDICQRGTSLTIQCQVDSQVTMMFWYRQQPGQSLTLIATANQGSEATYESGFVIDKFPISRPNLTFSTLTVSNMSPEDSSIYLCSVEEEDANYGYTFGSGTRLTVV.

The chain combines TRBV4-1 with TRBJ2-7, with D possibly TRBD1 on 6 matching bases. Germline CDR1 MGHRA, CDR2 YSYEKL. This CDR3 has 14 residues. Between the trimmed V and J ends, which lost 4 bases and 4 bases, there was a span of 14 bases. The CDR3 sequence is CASSPWTVSYEQYF. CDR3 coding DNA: TGCGCCAGCAGCCCATGGACAGTTTCGTACGAGCAGTACTTC.

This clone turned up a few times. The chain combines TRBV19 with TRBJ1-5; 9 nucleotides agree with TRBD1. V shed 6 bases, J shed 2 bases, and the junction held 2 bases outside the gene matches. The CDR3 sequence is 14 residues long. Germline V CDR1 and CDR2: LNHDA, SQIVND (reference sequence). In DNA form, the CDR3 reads TGTGCCAGTAGGACAGGGGGAGGCAATCAGCCCCAGCATTTT. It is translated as CASRTGGGNQPQHF.

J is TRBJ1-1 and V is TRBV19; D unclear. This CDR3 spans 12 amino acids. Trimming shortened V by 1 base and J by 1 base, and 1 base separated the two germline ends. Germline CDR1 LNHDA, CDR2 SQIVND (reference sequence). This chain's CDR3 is CASSIGNTEAFF. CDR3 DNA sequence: TGTGCCAGTAGTATAGGGAACACTGAAGCTTTCTTT.

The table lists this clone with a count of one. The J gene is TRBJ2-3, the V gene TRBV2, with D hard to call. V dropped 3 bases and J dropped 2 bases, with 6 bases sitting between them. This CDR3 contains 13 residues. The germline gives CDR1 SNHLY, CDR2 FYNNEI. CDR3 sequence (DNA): TGTGCCAGCAGTGAGCGGACCACAGATACGCAGTATTTT. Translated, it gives CASSERTTDTQYF.